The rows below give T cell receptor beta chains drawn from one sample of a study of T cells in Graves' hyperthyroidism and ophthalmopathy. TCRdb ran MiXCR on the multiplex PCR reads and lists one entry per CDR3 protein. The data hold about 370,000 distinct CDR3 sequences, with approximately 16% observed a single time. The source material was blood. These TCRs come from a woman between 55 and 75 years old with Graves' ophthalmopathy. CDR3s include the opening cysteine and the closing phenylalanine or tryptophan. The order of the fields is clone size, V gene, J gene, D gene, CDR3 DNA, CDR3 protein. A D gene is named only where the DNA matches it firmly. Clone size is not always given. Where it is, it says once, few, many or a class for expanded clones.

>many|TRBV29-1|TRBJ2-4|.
TGCAGCGTCAGACAACAGCTAGCCAAAAACATTCAGTACTTC
CSVRQQLAKNIQYF
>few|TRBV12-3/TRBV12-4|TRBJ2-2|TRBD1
TGTGCCAGCAGTCCCCGGGACAGGGGATTCGGGGAGCTGTTTTTT
CASSPRDRGFGELFF
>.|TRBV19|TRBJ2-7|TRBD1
TGTGCCAGCGGACAGGGGCTTTCCTACGAGCAGTACTTC
CASGQGLSYEQYF
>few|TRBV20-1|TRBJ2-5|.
TGCAGTGCTAGCGGGAATGAAGAGACCCAGTACTTC
CSASGNEETQYF
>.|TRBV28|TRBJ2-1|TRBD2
TGTGCCAGCAGTTTTCCTAGCGGGAGGGCAGGGGATGAGCAGTTCTTC
CASSFPSGRAGDEQFF
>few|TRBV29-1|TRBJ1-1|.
TGCAGCGGGGAACCTCGGGGCGTCGGCACTGAAGCTTTCTTT
CSGEPRGVGTEAFF
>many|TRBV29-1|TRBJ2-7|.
TGCAGCGTTGACGGGAGCGGCCACGAGCAGTACTTC
CSVDGSGHEQYF
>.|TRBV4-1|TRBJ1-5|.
TGCGCCAGCAGCCAAGGCCCGAAGGGCAATCAGCCCCAGCATTTT
CASSQGPKGNQPQHF
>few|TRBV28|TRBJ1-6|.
TGTGCCAGCGTAGCCTCCAGGGGCTCCTATAATTCACCCCTCCACTTT
CASVASRGSYNSPLHF
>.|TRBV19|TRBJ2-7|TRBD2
TGTGCCAGTAGTATTCAGGCAGTTTCTAGCGGCCAGTCCTACGAGCAGTACTTC
CASSIQAVSSGQSYEQYF
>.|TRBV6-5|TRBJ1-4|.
TGTGCCAGCTGTTACTCGAGTTCCACCCCTGCAACTAATGAAAAACTGTTTTTT
CASCYSSSTPATNEKLFF
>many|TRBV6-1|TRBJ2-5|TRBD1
TGTGCCTCCCGATGGGGACAGTTACAAGAGACCCAGTACTTC
CASRWGQLQETQYF
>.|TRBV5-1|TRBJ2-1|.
TGCGCCAGCAGCTTGGCGCAGGGGATAGGTGAGCAGTTCTTC
CASSLAQGIGEQFF
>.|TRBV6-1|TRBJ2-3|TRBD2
TGTGCCAGCAGTGAACTGGCAGGGGGCCTAGCGGGAGGCACAGATACGCAGTATTTT
CASSELAGGLAGGTDTQYF
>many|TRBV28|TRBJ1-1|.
TGTGCCAGCAGTTTTAGGGTGAACACTGAAGCTTTCTTT
CASSFRVNTEAFF
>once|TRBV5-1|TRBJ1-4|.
TGCGCCAGCAGCTTGATGGGGGTGGGAAGTAATGAGAAACTGTTTTTT
CASSLMGVGSNEKLFF
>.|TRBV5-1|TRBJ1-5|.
TGCGCCAGCAGCTTGCATCTGGGTAGCAATCAGCCCCAGCATTTT
CASSLHLGSNQPQHF
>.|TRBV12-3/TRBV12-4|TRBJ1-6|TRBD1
TGTGCCAGCAGGACGACAGGGGCCATTTATAATTCACCCCTCCACTTT
CASRTTGAIYNSPLHF
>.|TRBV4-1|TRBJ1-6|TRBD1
TGCGCCAGCAGCCCCAGACAGGGAGGTTCACCCCTCCACTTT
CASSPRQGGSPLHF
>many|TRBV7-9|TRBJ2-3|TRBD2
TGTGCCAGCAGCTTAGGTCTAGCGGGAGTTGATACGCAGTATTTT
CASSLGLAGVDTQYF
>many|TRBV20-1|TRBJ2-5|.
TGCAGTGCTAGAGACCACAATACGGAGACCCAGTACTTC
CSARDHNTETQYF
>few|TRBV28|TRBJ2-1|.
TGTGCCAGCAGGTCGGGCGGGACCCAAGTCAATGAGCAGTTCTTC
CASRSGGTQVNEQFF
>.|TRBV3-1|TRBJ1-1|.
TGTGCCAGCAGCTTATCTAGGGGGGAAACTGAAGCTTTCTTT
CASSLSRGETEAFF
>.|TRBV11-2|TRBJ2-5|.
TGTGCCAGCAGCTTAGATGGAGGGGCGGAAGAGACCCAGTACTTC
CASSLDGGAEETQYF
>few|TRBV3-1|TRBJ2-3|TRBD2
TGTGCCAGCAGCCCCTCCTTTAGCGGGGGTTTCACAGATACGCAGTATTTT
CASSPSFSGGFTDTQYF
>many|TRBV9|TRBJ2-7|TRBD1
TGTGCCAGCAGCGTAGCTGGGACAGGGGTTTACGAGCAGTACTTC
CASSVAGTGVYEQYF
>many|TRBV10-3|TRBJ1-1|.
TGTGCCATCAGTGAGGCAGCCCCCGACACTGAAGCTTTCTTT
CAISEAAPDTEAFF
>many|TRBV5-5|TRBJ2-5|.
TGTGCCAGCAGCTTGGGAGCCTACCTGGAGACCCAGTACTTC
CASSLGAYLETQYF
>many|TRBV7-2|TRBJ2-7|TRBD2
TGTGCCAGCAGCTTAACCAGCGGGAGAAGCCACGAGCAGTACTTC
CASSLTSGRSHEQYF
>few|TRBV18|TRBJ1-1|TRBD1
TGTGCCAGCTCATTAACAGGGGTAAGAACTGAAACTTTCTTT
CASSLTGVRTETFF
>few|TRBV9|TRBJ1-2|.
TGTGCCAGCAGCGGAGGGTATAACTATGGCTACACCTTC
CASSGGYNYGYTF
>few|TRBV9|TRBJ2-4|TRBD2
TGTGCCAGCAGCGCGGGACTAGCGGAGAACATTCAGTACTTC
CASSAGLAENIQYF
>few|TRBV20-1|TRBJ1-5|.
TGCAGTGCTATCGGCAGTGGCAATCAGCCCCAGCATTTT
CSAIGSGNQPQHF
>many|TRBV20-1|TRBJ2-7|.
TGCAGTCCCAAAAGGGTCCCCTACGAGCAGTACTTC
CSPKRVPYEQYF
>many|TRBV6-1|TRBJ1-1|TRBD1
TGTGCCAGCAGTGAATGGGACAGTCCACCTATGAACACTGAAGCTTTCTTT
CASSEWDSPPMNTEAFF
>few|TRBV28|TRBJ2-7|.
TGTGCCAGCACCCTATACCGGACGGCTTCGGACGAGCAGTACTTC
CASTLYRTASDEQYF
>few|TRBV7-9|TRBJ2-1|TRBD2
TGTGCCAGCAGCCCCGGGACTAGCGGCAACTACAATGAGCAGTTCTTC
CASSPGTSGNYNEQFF
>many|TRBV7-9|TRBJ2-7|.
TGTGCCAGCAGCTTAGTAGGTAGCGGCGACGAGCAGTACTTC
CASSLVGSGDEQYF
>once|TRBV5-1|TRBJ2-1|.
TGCGCCAGCAGCTTGGAGACAGTTTACAATGAGCAGTTCTTC
CASSLETVYNEQFF
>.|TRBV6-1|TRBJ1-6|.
TGTGCCAGCAGTGATAGCAGGATGAATTCACCCCTCCACTTT
CASSDSRMNSPLHF
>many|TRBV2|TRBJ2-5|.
TGTGCCAGCCGCGAAGAGACCCAGTACTTC
CASREETQYF
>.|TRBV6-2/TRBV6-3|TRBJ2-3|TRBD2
TGTGCCAGCAGACTTAGCGGGGGCACAGATACGCAGTATTTT
CASRLSGGTDTQYF
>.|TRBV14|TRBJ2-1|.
TGTGCCAGCAGCCAAGTTCGGCACAATGAGCAGTTCTTC
CASSQVRHNEQFF
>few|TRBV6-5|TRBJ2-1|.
TGTGCCAGCAGTTACTCGGCGGGATTCGTCTACAATGAGCAGTTCTTC
CASSYSAGFVYNEQFF
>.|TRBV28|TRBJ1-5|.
TGTGCCAGCAGGGTCGGGCAGTATAGCAATCAGCCCCAGCATTTT
CASRVGQYSNQPQHF
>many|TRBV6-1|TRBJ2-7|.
TGTGCCAGCAGCATGACAGGTCGCGGCTACTACGAGCAGTACTTC
CASSMTGRGYYEQYF
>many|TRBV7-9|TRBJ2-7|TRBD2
TGTGCCAGCAGCTTAATTAGCGGGAGCTACGAGCAGTACTTC
CASSLISGSYEQYF
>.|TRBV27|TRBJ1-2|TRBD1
TGTGCCAGCAGTCCTTCGACAGGGAGGTTTAACTATGGCTACACCTTC
CASSPSTGRFNYGYTF
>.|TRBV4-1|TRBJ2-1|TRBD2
TGCGCCAGCAGCCACGTCCCTAGCGGGAGGGGGCAGTTCTTC
CASSHVPSGRGQFF
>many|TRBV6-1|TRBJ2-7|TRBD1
TGTGCCAGCACCCTAGGACAGGGGCCGTACTACGAGCAGTACTTC
CASTLGQGPYYEQYF
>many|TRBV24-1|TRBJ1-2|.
TGTGCCACCAGTGACCTGTCCCGCGGCTACACCTTC
CATSDLSRGYTF
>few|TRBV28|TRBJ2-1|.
TGTGCCAGCAGCCTTACCGGGACCCTCGCCGACAATGAGCAGTTCTTC
CASSLTGTLADNEQFF
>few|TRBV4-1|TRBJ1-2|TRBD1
TGCGCCAGCAGCCTCACCGAGGGACAGGGGGACAACTATGGCTACACCTTC
CASSLTEGQGDNYGYTF
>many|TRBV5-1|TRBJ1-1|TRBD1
TGCGCCAGCAGGCGGGGACAGGGAGGGAACATGAACACTGAAGCTTTCTTT
CASRRGQGGNMNTEAFF
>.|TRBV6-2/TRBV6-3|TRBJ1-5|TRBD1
TGTGCCAGCAGAGCCGACAGGGCCCTAAATCAGCCCCAGCATTTT
CASRADRALNQPQHF